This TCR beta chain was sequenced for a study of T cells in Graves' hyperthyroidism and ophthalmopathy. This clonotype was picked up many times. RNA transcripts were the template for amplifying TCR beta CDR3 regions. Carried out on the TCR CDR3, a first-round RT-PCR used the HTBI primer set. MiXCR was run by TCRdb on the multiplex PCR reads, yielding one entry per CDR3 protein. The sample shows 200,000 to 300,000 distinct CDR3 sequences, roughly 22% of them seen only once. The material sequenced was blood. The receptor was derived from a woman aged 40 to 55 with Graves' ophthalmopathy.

The CDR3 loop reads CASSVAPMGGSGNTIYF. In DNA, the CDR3 is TGTGCCAGCAGCGTAGCGCCCATGGGCGGCTCTGGAAACACCATATATTTT. The J gene is TRBJ1-3, the V gene TRBV9; unclear D gene. Germline CDR1 and CDR2: SGDLS and YYNGEE. There are 17 residues in the CDR3. The V gene lost 0 bases and the J gene lost 0 bases, with 13 bases spanning the gap. The entire variable domain, with the rest obtained from reference TRBV9 and TRBJ1-3, is as follows: DSGVTQTPKHLITATGQRVTLRCSPRSGDLSVYWYQQSLDQGLQFLIQYYNGEERAKGNILERFSAQQFPDLHSELNLSSLELGDSALYFCASSVAPMGGSGNTIYFGEGSWLTVV.